This TCR beta chain derives from a study of blood T cell repertoires in COVID-19. Study-wide background: Some COVID-19 samples were acute and others convalescent; all came from the United States, Italy and Spain. Sources were T cells, B-cell-depleted T cells, or PBMCs; the material itself was cDNA or gDNA.

V shed 1 base and J shed 6 bases, with 11 bases lying between them. This CDR3 is 14 amino acids long. Per the germline V gene, CDR1 is SGHAT and CDR2 is FQNNGV. Original processing methods: Amplification with reference gene primers provided the estimates of nucleated cell counts. Generated by immunoSEQ multiplex PCR, the TCRdb table keeps only in-frame clones and is missing some. The DNA gave D and trimming, while V, J and clone size come from that table. The sample yields tens of thousands of clones, around 81% seen once. The sequencing input was peripheral blood. The sequence derives from a woman in her fifties or sixties with acute or convalescent COVID-19. The chain employs TRBV11-2 and TRBJ2-3, with D uncertain. The CDR3 DNA reads as TGTGCCAGCAGCTTAGGGCCGCACACCGATACGCAGTATTTT. This translates into CASSLGPHTDTQYF. The variable domain in full, completed from reference TRBV11-2 and TRBJ2-3, reads EAGVAQSPRYKIIEKRQSVAFWCNPISGHATLYWYQQILGQGPKLLIQFQNNGVVDDSQLPKDRFSAERLKGVDSTLKIQPAKLEDSAVYLCASSLGPHTDTQYFGPGTRLTVL.